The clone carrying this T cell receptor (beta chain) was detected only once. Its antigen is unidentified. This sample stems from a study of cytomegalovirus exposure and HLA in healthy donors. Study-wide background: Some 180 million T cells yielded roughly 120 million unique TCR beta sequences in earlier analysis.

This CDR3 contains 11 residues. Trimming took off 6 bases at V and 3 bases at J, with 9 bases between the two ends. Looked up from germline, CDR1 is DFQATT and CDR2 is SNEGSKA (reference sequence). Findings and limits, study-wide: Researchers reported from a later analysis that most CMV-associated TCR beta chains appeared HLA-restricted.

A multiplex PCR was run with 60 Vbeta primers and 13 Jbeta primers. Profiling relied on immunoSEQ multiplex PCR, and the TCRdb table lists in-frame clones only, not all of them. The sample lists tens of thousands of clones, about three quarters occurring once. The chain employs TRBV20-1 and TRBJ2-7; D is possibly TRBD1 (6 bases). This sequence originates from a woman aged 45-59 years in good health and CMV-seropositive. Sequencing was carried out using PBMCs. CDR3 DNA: TGCAGTGCGGACAGCCTCTACGAGCAGTACTTC. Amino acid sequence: CSADSLYEQYF.